Reported below is one TCR beta chain. In its sample, this clonotype was seen a few times. No antigen is known for it. Within one base of it there is no much larger clone, and no base qualities were kept. These data belong to a study of blood T cells in healthy people across ages (dated by TCRdb to about 2015). Regarding the research as a whole: In model experiments, roughly one uniquely barcoded TCR beta cDNA molecule per two T cells was captured by template switching. To track age-related changes in TCR beta repertoire diversity, the study relied on deep sequencing normalized with unique cDNA molecular identifiers. The donors were split into four age groups: young (average about 16 years), middle-aged (about 40), aged (62) and long-lived (82). The study analyzed two additional independent replicas of 1 million unique cDNA reads from the same blood draw for two donors, one aged 18 to 30 and one aged 80 or older. Donors of different ages were randomly distributed across sequencing lanes to avoid experimental bias.

Systemically healthy Caucasian individuals from Russia, 39 in total and aged 6 to 90 years, were included as donors. Each donor gave ten milliliters of peripheral blood, collected into EDTA-treated Vacutainer tubes. Ficoll-Paque density-gradient centrifugation was used to isolate PBMCs, with at least 7 million per sample. Total RNA was extracted from PBMCs with Trizol reagent, with at least 5 micrograms obtained per sample. Naive CD45RAhigh/CD27high T cell percentages were measured by flow cytometry on a PBMC aliquot from every donor. The receptor library was made with 5' RACE. TCRdb lists the instrument as Illumina HiSeq 2500. A second about 7 to 12 cycle PCR used a sample-barcoded 5' primer and a J-beta primer mix. A unique molecular identifier was introduced onto each TCR beta cDNA molecule by a template-switch 5' adaptor carrying 12 random nucleotides. Each sample yielded at least 2.5 million CDR3-containing paired-end reads. First-strand cDNA synthesis was performed from all RNA using the Mint cDNA synthesis kit, with priming by a TRBC-specific oligonucleotide. All cDNA was treated with uracil-DNA glycosylase and then went through a first 18-cycle PCR with the universal primers M1SS and BC2_uni_R. Concerning the study's data processing: Normalization of each sample was performed by random selection of 1 million high-quality reads, each carrying a distinct molecular identifier. Reads with shared molecular identifiers were discarded instead of being binned into consensus sequences. CDR3 identification, clonotype clustering and error correction used MiTCR with a Q25 quality threshold and the strictest error-elimination algorithm. A nonparametric unseen species model with Euler transformation was used to estimate a lower bound on total TCR beta diversity. TCRdb passed the public sequencing reads through fastp at Q25 and MiXCR, retaining productive beta sequences. Each record represents a unique CDR3 protein, reported with the most common genes and DNA among its rows. These V and J calls are TCRdb output, not the study's own analysis. Present in this sample are hundreds of thousands of distinct CDR3 sequences, roughly half of which were seen just once. The ten largest clones take up approximately 13% of the sample.

Summary of the overall study and its limitations: Estimates of total diversity based on one million sequenced T cells were considered lower bounds and underestimates. As age increased, observed TCR beta diversity per million T cells dropped in a roughly linear way, and a significant reduction was already evident by age 40. Donor CMV infection status was unknown, potentially confounding age-related changes in expanded clonotypes. Conclusive comparison of naive and antigen-experienced compartments was prevented by the profiling of bulk unsorted PBMCs. A strong correlation was found between observed TCR beta diversity and the percentage of naive T cells measured by flow cytometry. The long-lived group showed more naive CD4+ T cells, fewer expanded clones and increased TCR diversity than the aged group, suggesting age selection.

Material for sequencing was blood. This TCR was sampled from a woman aged 80 or over in good health.

At the DNA level, the sequence is TGTGCCAGCAGTTTTGGGCCACTAGCGGGAGGGAATGAGCAGTACTTC. Its protein reads: CASSFGPLAGGNEQYF. The chain uses TRBV27 and TRBJ2-5, and 13 junction bases match TRBD2. From the cysteine up to the phenylalanine, the CDR3 has a length of 16 residues. CDR3 DNA only is kept here, 48 bases in frame from base 1. V and J are trimmed by 3 bases and 11 bases, and the gene matches miss 12 bases of the junction. From the germline V gene (reference sequence), CDR1 is MNHEY and CDR2 is SMNVEV.